Sequencing of this T cell receptor (beta chain) was carried out in a study of T cell responses to AZD1222 COVID-19 vaccine. Whole-study findings and limits: Spike-spanning, vaccine-associated CD4 TCRs were dominant at 160-218 and 743-854. At baseline, seropositivity was found in only five or six AZD1222 recipients. Spike-specific TCR breadth rose after two AZD1222 doses, and depth rose as well.

Details on this clone: What it binds is unknown.

The repertoire was sequenced with immunoSEQ multiplex PCR; TCRdb's copy has only in-frame clones and lacks some. The sample yields roughly 80,000 clones, 90% seen once. Material: peripheral blood, obtained on day 0 of AZD1222 vaccination. The source of this sequence is an adult in good health.

The CDR3 protein is CASRETDYGYTF. CDR3 DNA: TGCGCCAGCAGGGAGACGGACTATGGCTACACCTTC. This chain links TRBV5-1 with TRBJ1-2; D gene uncertain. Trimming took off 5 bases at V and 3 bases at J, with 8 bases between the two ends. In germline, CDR1 is SGHRS, CDR2 YFSETQ. The CDR3 contains 12 residues.